This T cell receptor (beta chain) was profiled in a study of beta chain features in type 1 diabetes. Turning to the study itself: The number of sorted cells examined across all samples was under 140,000,000.

A single heparinised draw of approximately 100 mL on average was taken per donor. Sorting based on CD45RO/CCR7/CD25/CD127/CD95/CD27 separated CD4+ naive, central memory, regulatory and stem cell-like memory cells. This clone appeared a few times. Antigen unknown. Since all of the isolated RNA was reverse transcribed, expressed TCRB transcripts were what got sequenced. Produced via immunoSEQ multiplex PCR; TCRdb's table is partial and in-frame only. This sample has about 660,000 clones; around an eighth occur once, and the top ten carry 0.035% to 0.045%. Findings and caveats of the study: The study found that naive, central memory and Treg TCRB repertoires appeared more similar in patients than in healthy donors. TCRB CDR3s were moderately but significantly shorter in Type 1 diabetes patients in all four CD4+ subsets.

Material: naive CD4+ T cells from blood. The sequence came from a man aged 18 to 35 with type 1 diabetes.

The CDR3 reads CAISQGLNSGANVLTF. CDR3 DNA: TGTGCCATCTCACAGGGGCTTAACTCTGGGGCCAACGTCCTGACTTTC. This chain connects TRBV10-3 to TRBJ2-6; 7 nucleotides agree with TRBD1. V lost 8 bases, J lost 0 bases, and 7 bases stayed unmatched. CDR1 and CDR2 from the germline V gene are ENHRY and SYGVKD. The CDR3 runs 16 residues.